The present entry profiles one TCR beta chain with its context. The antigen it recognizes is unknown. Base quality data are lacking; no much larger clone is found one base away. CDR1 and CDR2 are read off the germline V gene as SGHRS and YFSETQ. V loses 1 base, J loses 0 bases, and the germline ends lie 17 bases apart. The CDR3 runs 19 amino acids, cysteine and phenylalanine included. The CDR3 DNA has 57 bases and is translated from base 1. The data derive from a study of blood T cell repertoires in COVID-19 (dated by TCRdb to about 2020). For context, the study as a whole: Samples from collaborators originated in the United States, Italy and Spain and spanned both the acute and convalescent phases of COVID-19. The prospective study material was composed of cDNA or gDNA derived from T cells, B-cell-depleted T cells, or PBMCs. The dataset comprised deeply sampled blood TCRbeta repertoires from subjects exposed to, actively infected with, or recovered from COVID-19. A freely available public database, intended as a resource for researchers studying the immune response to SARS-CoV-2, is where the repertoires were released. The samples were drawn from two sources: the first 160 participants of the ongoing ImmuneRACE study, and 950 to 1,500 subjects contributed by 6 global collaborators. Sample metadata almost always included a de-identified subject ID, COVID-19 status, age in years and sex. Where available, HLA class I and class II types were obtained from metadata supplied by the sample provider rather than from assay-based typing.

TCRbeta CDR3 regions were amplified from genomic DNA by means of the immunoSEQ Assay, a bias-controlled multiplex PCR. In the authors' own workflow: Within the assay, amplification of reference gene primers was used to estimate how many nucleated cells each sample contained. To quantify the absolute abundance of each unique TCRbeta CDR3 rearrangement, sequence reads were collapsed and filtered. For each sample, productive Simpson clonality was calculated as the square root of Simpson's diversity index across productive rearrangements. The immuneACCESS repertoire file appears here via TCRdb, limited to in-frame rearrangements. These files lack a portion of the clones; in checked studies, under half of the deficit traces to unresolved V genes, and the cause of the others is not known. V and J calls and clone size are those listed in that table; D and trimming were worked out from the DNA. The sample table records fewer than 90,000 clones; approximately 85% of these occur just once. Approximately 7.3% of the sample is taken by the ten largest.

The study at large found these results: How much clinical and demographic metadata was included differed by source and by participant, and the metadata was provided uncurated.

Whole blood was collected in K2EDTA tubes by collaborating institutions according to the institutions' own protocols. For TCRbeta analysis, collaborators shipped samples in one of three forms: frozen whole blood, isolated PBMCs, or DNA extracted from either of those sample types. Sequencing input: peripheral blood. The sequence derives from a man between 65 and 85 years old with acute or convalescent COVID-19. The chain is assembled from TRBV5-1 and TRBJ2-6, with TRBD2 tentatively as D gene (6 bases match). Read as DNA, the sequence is TGCGCCAGCAGCTTGTGGGCGGGGAGCAGTGCCTCTGGGGCCAACGTCCTGACTTTC. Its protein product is CASSLWAGSSASGANVLTF.